This TCR beta chain was sequenced during a study of OX40 agonist ivuxolimab in advanced cancers. Study overall: Of the patients, three showed partial responses, one with hepatocellular carcinoma and two with cutaneous melanoma. Findings of the study overall: Clonal expansion was among the lowest in partial responders at 0.1-3.0 mg/kg, especially CD8+.

On this clone: Its target is not known.

Anyone with autoimmune disease history or systemic immunosuppression was excluded. Trimming removed 7 bases from V and 1 base from J, with 7 bases in between. CDR1 and CDR2 (germline): SEHNR, FQNEAQ (reference sequence). CDR3 length equals 12 residues. Repertoires were generated with immunoSEQ multiplex PCR, while TCRdb's copy carries only in-frame clones and drops some. The repertoire has tens of thousands of clones, approximately 91% of them found once; the top ten carry about a tenth. V is TRBV7-9 and J is TRBJ1-1; possible D gene TRBD1, 6 bases. This TCR was sampled from an adult with an advanced solid tumor such as melanoma, head and neck, liver or kidney cancer. The source was CD4+ or CD8+ T cells sorted from blood, collected in a trial of the OX40 agonist ivuxolimab. The CDR3 DNA reads TGTGCCAGCACCAGGGGGAACACTGAAGCTTTCTTT. This sequence encodes CASTRGNTEAFF.